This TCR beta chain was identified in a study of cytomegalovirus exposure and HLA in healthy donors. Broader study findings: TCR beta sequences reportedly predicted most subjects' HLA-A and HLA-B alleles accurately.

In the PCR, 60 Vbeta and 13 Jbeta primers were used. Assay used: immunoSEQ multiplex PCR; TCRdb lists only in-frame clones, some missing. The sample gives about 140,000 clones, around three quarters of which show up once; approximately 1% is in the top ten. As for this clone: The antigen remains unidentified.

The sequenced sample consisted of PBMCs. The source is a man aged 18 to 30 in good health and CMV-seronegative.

The CDR3 sequence: CASSQDHRGQDGYTF. The CDR3 DNA reads as TGTGCCAGCAGCCAAGATCACCGAGGGCAGGATGGCTACACCTTC. The chain uses TRBV4-2 and TRBJ1-2, with D unresolved. The V end was cut by 0 bases, the J end by 6 bases, with 14 bases between. CDR3 length: 15 amino acids. In germline, CDR1 is LGHNA, CDR2 YNFKEQ.